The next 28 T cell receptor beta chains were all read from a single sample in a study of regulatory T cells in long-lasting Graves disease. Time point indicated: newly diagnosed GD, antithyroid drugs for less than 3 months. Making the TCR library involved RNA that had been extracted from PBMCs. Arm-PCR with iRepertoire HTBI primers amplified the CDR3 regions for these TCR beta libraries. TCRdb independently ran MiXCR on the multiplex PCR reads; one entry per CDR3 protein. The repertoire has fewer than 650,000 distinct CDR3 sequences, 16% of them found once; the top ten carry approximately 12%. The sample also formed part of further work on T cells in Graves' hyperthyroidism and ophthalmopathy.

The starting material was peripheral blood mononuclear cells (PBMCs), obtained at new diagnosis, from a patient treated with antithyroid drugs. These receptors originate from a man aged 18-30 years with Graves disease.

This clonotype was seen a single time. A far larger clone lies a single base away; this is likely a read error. The CDR3 nucleotides are TGTGCCAGCAGCTTAGATCTAGCGGGCTCCTACAATGAGCAGTACTTC. Its protein is CASSLDLAGSYNEQYF. V usage is TRBV11-2 and J usage is TRBJ2-5, with 8 bases aligning to TRBD2. V shed 0 bases and J 11 bases; nucleotides not matched to a gene: 14. CDR3 length equals 16 residues. The germline gives CDR1 SGHAT, CDR2 FQNNGV.

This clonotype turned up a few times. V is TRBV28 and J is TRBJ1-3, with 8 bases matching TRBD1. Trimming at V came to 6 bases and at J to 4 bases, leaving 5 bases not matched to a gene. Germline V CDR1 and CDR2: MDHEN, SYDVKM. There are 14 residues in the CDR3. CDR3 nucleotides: TGTGCCAGCAGCACAGGGGGGGCCGGAAACACCATATATTTT. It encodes CASSTGGAGNTIYF.

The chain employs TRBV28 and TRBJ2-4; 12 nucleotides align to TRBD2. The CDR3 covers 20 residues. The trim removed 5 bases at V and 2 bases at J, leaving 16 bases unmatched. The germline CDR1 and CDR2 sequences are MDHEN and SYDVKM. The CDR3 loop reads CASSHYTGLAGWETKNIQYF. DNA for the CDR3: TGTGCCAGCAGTCACTACACCGGACTAGCGGGGTGGGAAACCAAAAACATTCAGTACTTC.

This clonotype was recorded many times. DNA of the CDR3: TGCAGTGCTAGGGATGAGCAGTTCTTC. Amino acid sequence: CSARDEQFF. The J gene is TRBJ2-1, the V gene TRBV20-1; D not resolved. V gave up 3 bases and J gave up 8 bases, with 2 bases separating them. The germline gives CDR1 DFQATT, CDR2 SNEGSKA (reference sequence). The CDR3 has 9 amino acids.

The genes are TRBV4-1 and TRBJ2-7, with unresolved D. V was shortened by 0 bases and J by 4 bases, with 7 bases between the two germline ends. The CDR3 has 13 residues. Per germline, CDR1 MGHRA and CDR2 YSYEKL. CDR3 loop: CASSQDLRYEQYF. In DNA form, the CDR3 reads TGCGCCAGCAGCCAAGATCTTCGATACGAGCAGTACTTC.

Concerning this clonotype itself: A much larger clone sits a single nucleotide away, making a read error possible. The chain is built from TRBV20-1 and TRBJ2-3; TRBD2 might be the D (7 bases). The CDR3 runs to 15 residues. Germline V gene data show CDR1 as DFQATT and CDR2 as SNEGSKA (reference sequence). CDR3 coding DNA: TGCGGTGCTAGTTTCGGGGGGCCGAACACAGATACGCAGTATTTT. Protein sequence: CGASFGGPNTDTQYF.

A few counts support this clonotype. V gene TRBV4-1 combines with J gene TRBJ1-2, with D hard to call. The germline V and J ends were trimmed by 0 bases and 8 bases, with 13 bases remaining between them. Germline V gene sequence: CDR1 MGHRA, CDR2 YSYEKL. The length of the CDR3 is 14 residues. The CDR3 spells CASSQDVRAGGYTF. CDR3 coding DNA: TGCGCCAGCAGCCAAGATGTCCGGGCAGGCGGCTACACCTTC.

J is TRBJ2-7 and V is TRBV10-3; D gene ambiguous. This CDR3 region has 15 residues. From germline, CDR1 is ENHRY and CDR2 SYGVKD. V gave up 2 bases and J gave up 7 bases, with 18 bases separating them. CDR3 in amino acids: CAISEVAKVDNEQYF. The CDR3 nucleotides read TGTGCCATCAGTGAGGTAGCAAAAGTCGACAATGAGCAGTACTTC.

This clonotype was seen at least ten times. This CDR3 reads CASSLAQGNTDTQYF. CDR3 nucleotide sequence: TGTGCCAGCAGCTTAGCGCAGGGGAATACAGATACGCAGTATTTT. The chain combines TRBV7-9 with TRBJ2-3; D possibly corresponds to TRBD1 (6 bases). V lost 0 bases to trimming and J lost 3 bases, with 10 bases between them. Per the germline V gene, CDR1 is SEHNR and CDR2 is FQNEAQ (reference sequence). This CDR3 comprises 15 residues.

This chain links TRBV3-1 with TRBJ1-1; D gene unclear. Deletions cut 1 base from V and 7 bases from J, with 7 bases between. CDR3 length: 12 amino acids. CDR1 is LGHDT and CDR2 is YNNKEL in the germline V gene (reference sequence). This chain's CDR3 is CASSQALNEAFF. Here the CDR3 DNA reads TGTGCCAGCAGCCAAGCGCTCAATGAAGCTTTCTTT.

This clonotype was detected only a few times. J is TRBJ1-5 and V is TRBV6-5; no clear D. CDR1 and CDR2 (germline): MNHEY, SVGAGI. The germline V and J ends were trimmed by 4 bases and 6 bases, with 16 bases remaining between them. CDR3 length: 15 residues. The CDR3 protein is CASSSLYGKAQPQHF. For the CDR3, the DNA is TGTGCCAGCAGTTCCCTCTATGGGAAAGCTCAGCCCCAGCATTTT.

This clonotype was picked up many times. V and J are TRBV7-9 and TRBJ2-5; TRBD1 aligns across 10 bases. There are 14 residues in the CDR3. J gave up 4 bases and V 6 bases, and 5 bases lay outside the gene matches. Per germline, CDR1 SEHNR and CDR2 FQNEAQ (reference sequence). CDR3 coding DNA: TGTGCCAGCAGTCCAGGACAGGGGGGAGAGACCCAGTACTTC. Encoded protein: CASSPGQGGETQYF.

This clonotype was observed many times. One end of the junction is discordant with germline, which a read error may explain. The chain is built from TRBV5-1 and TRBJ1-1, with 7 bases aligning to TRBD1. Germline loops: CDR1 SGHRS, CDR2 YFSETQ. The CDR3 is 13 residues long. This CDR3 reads CASSSTGQVRAFF. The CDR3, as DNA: TGTGCCAGCAGCAGCACAGGACAGGTCCGAGCTTTCTTT.

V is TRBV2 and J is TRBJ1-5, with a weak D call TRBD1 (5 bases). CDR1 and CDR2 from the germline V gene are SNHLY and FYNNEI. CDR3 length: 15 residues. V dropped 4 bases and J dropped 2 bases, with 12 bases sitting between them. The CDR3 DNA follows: TGTGCCAGCAGTGTATCAGGGACCGGCAATCAGCCCCAGCATTTT. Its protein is CASSVSGTGNQPQHF.

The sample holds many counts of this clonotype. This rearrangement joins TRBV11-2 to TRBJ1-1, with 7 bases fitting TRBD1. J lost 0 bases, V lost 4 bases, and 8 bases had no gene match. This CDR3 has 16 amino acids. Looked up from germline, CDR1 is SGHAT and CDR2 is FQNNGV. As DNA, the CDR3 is TGTGCCAGCAGCTCTCCGCCAGGGGGAGTGAACACTGAAGCTTTCTTT. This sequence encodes CASSSPPGGVNTEAFF.

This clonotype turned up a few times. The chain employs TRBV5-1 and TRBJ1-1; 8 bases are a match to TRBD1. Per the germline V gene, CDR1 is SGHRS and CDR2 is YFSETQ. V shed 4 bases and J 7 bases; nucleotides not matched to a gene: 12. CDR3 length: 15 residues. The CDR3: CASSRIRSGGGEAFF. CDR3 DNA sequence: TGCGCCAGCAGCCGGATTAGATCAGGGGGCGGTGAAGCTTTCTTT.

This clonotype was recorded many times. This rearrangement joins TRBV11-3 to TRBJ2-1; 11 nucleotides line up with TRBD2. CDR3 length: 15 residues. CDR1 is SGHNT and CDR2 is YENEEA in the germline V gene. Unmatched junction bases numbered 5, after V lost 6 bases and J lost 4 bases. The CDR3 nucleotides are TGTGCCAGCAGTTTTACTAGCGGGGGTTACAATGAGCAGTTCTTC. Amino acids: CASSFTSGGYNEQFF.

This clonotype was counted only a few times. DNA of the CDR3: TGTGCCAGCAGTGAGGCAGGGGGGAGAGTTGATACGCAGTATTTT. It translates to CASSEAGGRVDTQYF. The chain employs TRBV2 and TRBJ2-3; D might be TRBD1 (7 bases). Deletions cut 3 bases from V and 6 bases from J, with 16 bases between. The CDR3 covers 15 residues. From germline, CDR1 is SNHLY and CDR2 FYNNEI.

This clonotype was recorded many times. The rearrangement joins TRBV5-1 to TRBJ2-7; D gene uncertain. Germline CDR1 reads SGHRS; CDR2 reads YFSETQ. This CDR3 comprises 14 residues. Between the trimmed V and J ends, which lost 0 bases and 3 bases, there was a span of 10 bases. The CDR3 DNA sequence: TGCGCCAGCAGCTTGGACGCCGACCTCTACGAGCAGTACTTC. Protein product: CASSLDADLYEQYF. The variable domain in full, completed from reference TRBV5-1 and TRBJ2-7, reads KAGVTQTPRYLIKTRGQQVTLSCSPISGHRSVSWYQQTPGQGLQFLFEYFSETQRNKGNFPGRFSGRQFSNSRSEMNVSTLELGDSALYLCASSLDADLYEQYFGPGTRLTVT.

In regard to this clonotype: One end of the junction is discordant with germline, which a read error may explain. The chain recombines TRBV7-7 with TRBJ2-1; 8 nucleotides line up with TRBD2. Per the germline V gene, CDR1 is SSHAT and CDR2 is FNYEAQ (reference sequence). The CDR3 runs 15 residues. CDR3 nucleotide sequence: TGTGCTAGCAGCTTGAGCGGGAGCGCCTACAATGAGCAGTTCTTC. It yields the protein CASSLSGSAYNEQFF. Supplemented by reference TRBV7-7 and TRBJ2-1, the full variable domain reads GAGVSQSPRYKVTKRGQDVTLRCDPISSHATLYWYQQALGQGPEFLTYFNYEAQPDKSGLPSDRFSAERPEGSISTLTIQRTEQRDSAMYRCASSLSGSAYNEQFFGPGTRLTVL.

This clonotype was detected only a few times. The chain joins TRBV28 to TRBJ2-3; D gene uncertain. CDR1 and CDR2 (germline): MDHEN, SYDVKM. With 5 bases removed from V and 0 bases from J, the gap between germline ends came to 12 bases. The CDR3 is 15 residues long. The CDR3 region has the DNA TGTGCCAGCAGTCCCGGGTCGACTAGCACAGATACGCAGTATTTT. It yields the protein CASSPGSTSTDTQYF.

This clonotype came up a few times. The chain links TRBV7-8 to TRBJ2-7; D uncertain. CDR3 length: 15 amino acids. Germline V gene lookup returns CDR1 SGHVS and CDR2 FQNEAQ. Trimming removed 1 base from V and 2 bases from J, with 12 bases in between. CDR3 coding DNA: TGTGCCAGCAGCTTAGGTTGGGTTTCCCCCTACGAGCAGTACTTC. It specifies CASSLGWVSPYEQYF.

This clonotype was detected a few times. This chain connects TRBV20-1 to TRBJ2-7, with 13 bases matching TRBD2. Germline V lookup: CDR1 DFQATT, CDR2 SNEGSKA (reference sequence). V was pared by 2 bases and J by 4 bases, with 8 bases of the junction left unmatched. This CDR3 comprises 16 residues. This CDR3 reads CSARSWTSGRSYEQYF. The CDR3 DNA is TGCAGTGCTAGATCCTGGACTAGCGGGAGATCTTACGAGCAGTACTTC.

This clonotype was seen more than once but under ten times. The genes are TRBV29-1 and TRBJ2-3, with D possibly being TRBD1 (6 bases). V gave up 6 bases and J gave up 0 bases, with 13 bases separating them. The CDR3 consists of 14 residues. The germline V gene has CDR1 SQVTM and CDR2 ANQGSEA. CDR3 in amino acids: CSVDDRTSTDTQYF. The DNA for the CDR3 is TGCAGCGTCGATGACAGGACTAGCACAGATACGCAGTATTTT.

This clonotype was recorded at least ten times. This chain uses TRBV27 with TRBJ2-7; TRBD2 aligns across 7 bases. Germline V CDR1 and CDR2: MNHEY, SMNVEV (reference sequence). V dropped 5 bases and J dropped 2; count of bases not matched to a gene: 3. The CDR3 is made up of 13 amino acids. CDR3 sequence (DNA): TGTGCCAGCAGTCTGCGGGGGACCTACGAGCAGTACTTC. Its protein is CASSLRGTYEQYF.

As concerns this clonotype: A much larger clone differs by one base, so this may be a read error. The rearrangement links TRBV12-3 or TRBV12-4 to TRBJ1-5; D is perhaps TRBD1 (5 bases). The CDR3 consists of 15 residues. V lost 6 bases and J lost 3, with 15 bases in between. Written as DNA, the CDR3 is TGTGCCAGCAGAATAGACAGCGGTCTCAATCAGCCCCAGCATTTT. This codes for CASRIDSGLNQPQHF.

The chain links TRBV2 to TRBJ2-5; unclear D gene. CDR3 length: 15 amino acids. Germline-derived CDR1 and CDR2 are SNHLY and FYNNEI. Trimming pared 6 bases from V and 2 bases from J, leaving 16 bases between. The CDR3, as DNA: TGTGCCAGCAGCACTACCCTAGTGGCTCAAGAGACCCAGTACTTC. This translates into CASSTTLVAQETQYF.

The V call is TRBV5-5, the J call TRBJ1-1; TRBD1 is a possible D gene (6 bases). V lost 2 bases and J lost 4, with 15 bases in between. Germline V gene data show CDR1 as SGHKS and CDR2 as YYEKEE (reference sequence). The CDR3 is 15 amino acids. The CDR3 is CASSLAGDGSTEAFF. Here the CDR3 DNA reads TGTGCCAGCAGCTTAGCAGGGGACGGTAGCACTGAAGCTTTCTTT.